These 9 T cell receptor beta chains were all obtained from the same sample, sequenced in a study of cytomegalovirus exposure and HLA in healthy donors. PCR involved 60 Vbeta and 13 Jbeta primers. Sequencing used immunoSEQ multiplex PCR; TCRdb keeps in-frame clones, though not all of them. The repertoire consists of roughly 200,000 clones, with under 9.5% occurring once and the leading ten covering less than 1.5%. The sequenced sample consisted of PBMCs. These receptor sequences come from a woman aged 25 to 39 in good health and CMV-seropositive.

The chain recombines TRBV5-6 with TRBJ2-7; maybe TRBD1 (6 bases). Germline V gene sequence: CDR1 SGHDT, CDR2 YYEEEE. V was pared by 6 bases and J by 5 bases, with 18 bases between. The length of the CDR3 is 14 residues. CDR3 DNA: TGTGCCAGCAAATTGCGGGCAGGGGTCCACGAGCAGTACTTC. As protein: CASKLRAGVHEQYF.

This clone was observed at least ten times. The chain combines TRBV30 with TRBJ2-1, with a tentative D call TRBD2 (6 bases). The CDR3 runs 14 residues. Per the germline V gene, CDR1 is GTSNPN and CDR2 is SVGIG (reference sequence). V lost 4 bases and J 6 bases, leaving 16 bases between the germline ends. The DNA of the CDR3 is TGTGCCTGGACTAGCGCCTTATTAGTCAATGAGCAGTTCTTC. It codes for CAWTSALLVNEQFF.

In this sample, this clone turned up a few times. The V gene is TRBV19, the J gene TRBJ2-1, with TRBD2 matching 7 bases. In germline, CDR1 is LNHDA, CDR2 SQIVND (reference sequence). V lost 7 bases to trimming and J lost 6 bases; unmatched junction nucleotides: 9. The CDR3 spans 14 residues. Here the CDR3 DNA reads TGTGCCAGTAAATCGCGGGAGTTTAGCAATGAGCAGTTCTTC. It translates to CASKSREFSNEQFF.

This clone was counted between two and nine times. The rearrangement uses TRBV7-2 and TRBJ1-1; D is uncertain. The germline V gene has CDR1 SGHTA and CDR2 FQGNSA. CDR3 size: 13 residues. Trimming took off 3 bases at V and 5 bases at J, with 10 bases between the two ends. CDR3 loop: CASSLSVSTEAFF. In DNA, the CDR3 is TGTGCCAGCAGCTTGTCCGTTAGTACTGAAGCTTTCTTT.

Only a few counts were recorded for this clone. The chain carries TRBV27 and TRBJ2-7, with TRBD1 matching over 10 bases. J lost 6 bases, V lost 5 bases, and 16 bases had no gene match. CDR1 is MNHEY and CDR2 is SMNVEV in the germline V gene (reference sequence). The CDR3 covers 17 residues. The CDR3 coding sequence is TGTGCCAGCAGTCTAACGATTCCGGGACAGGGGAAGAGCGAGCAGTACTTC. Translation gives CASSLTIPGQGKSEQYF.

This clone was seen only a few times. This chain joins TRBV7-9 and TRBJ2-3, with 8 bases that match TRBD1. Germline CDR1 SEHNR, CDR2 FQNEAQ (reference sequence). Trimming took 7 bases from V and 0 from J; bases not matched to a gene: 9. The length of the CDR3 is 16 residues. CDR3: CASTKRTGLSTDTQYF. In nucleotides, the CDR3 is TGTGCCAGCACGAAACGGACAGGGCTGAGCACAGATACGCAGTATTTT.

CDR3 in amino acids: CASSENWSSYNEQFF. The CDR3 nucleotides read TGCGCCAGCAGTGAGAACTGGAGCTCCTACAATGAGCAGTTCTTC. The gene calls are TRBV10-2 and TRBJ2-1; D is unclear. Germline CDR1 reads WSHSY; CDR2 reads SAAADI. This CDR3 contains 15 residues. With 2 bases removed from V and 0 bases from J, the gap between germline ends came to 8 bases.

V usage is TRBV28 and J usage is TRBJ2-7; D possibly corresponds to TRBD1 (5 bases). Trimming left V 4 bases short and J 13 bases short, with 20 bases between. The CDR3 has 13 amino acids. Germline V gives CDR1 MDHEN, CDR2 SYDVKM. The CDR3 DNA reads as TGTGCCAGCAGTTCGCCGACGACAGAACTGGCTTACTTC. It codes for CASSSPTTELAYF.

In DNA, the CDR3 is TGTGCCAGCTCACCACGGGACAGGGGGATTCTCACAGATACGCAGTATTTT. The encoded protein is CASSPRDRGILTDTQYF. The V and J genes are TRBV18 and TRBJ2-3; 11 bases fit TRBD1. J lost 2 bases, V lost 1 base, and 5 bases had no gene match. Germline V CDR1 and CDR2: KGHSH, LQKENI. The CDR3 is 17 residues long.